What follows are 5 T cell receptor beta chains derived from one specimen sequenced in a study of T cell responses to AZD1222 COVID-19 vaccine. Clones were read by immunoSEQ multiplex PCR, and TCRdb kept only the in-frame ones, dropping some. The profile shows around 200,000 clones, roughly 88% of them singletons. The sequenced sample was peripheral blood, obtained on day 0 of AZD1222 vaccination. Receptors originate from an adult in good health.

This clone was counted once. This chain links TRBV19 with TRBJ1-5, with 7 nucleotides matching TRBD1. This CDR3 spans 14 amino acids. Unmatched junction bases numbered 8, after V lost 5 bases and J lost 7 bases. CDR1 LNHDA and CDR2 SQIVND come from the germline V gene (reference sequence). This chain's CDR3 is CASSPPTGNQPQHF. As DNA, the CDR3 is TGTGCCAGTAGTCCCCCGACAGGGAACCAGCCCCAGCATTTT.

This CDR3 reads CASSGGERISHLSTDTQYF. DNA for the CDR3: TGTGCCAGCAGCGGGGGGGAGCGGATAAGCCACCTTAGCACAGATACGCAGTATTTT. The chain uses TRBV12-1 and TRBJ2-3; the table's D call of TRBD2 was not tested on the DNA. TRBV12-1 is annotated as a pseudogene. The CDR3 loop spans 19 amino acids.

The CDR3 sequence: CASSMGERSNQPQHF. The CDR3 nucleotides read TGTGCCAGTAGTATGGGAGAGAGAAGCAATCAGCCCCAGCATTTT. The chain carries TRBV19 and TRBJ1-5, with no clear D. V lost 3 bases and J lost 1, with 10 bases in between. The CDR3 is made up of 15 amino acids. The germline CDR1 and CDR2 sequences are LNHDA and SQIVND (reference sequence). The whole variable domain, filled in from reference TRBV19 and TRBJ1-5, reads DGGITQSPKYLFRKEGQNVTLSCEQNLNHDAMYWYRQDPGQGLRLIYYSQIVNDFQKGDIAEGYSVSREKKESFPLTVTSAQKNPTAFYLCASSMGERSNQPQHFGDGTRLSIL.

The gene calls are TRBV27 and TRBJ1-5, with D perhaps matching TRBD1 (5 bases). The CDR3 is made up of 16 amino acids. Trimming shortened V by 0 bases and J by 0 bases, and 9 bases separated the two germline ends. The germline gives CDR1 MNHEY, CDR2 SMNVEV (reference sequence). The DNA of the CDR3 is TGTGCCAGCAGTTTATCGGGAGGGGATAGCAATCAGCCCCAGCATTTT. This encodes CASSLSGGDSNQPQHF.

This clone was seen just once. The rearrangement uses TRBV7-2 and TRBJ2-2; 7 nucleotides agree with TRBD1. CDR3 length: 14 amino acids. V lost 5 bases, J lost 4 bases, and 4 bases stayed unmatched. Germline-derived CDR1 and CDR2 are SGHTA and FQGNSA. As DNA, the CDR3 is TGTGCCAGCAGCGAGGACAGGCGCACCGGGGAGCTGTTTTTT. Translated, it gives CASSEDRRTGELFF.